Sequencing of this T cell receptor (beta chain) was carried out in a study of blood T cell repertoires in COVID-19. Study-level information: The origin of the acute and convalescent COVID-19 samples was the United States, Italy and Spain. Sources were T cells, B-cell-depleted T cells, or PBMCs; the material itself was cDNA or gDNA.

In the original analysis: Estimated nucleated cell counts came from reference gene primer amplification. Repertoires were generated with immunoSEQ multiplex PCR, while TCRdb's copy carries only in-frame clones and drops some. V and J calls and clone size are those listed in that table; D and trimming were worked out from the DNA. The profile covers 150,000 to 200,000 clones, with about 88% appearing a single time and 0.58% taken by the ten largest. J was trimmed by 2 bases and V by 2 bases; bases with no gene match: 2. The germline gives CDR1 SGHRS, CDR2 YFSETQ. This CDR3 is built from 14 residues. The J gene is TRBJ2-3, the V gene TRBV5-1, with TRBD1 matching over 7 bases. Sequencing was performed on peripheral blood. The clonotype originates from a man in his fifties or sixties with COVID-19, enrolled during active disease. CDR3 in amino acids: CASSFGQATDTQYF. CDR3 nucleotide sequence: TGCGCCAGCAGCTTCGGACAGGCCACAGATACGCAGTATTTT.